These 10 T cell receptor beta chains originate from one sample sequenced in a study of OX40 agonist ivuxolimab in advanced cancers. TCRdb keeps only in-frame clones here, not all; method: immunoSEQ multiplex PCR. The table shows about 34,000 clones, with roughly four fifths occurring only once. The sequenced sample was CD4+ or CD8+ T cells sorted from blood, obtained in a trial of the OX40 agonist ivuxolimab. All receptors come from an adult with an advanced solid tumor such as melanoma, head and neck, liver or kidney cancer.

V gene TRBV7-9 combines with J gene TRBJ1-1; TRBD1 might be the D (5 bases). Trimming cost V 4 bases and J 11 bases, with 29 bases left between them. This CDR3 is built from 17 residues. From germline, CDR1 is SEHNR and CDR2 FQNEAQ (reference sequence). The CDR3 DNA reads TGTGCCAGCAGCTCGTCAGTTGATCCCCGGGACTCTACTAGGGCTTTCTTT. Translated: CASSSSVDPRDSTRAFF. The whole variable domain, remainder taken from reference TRBV7-9 and TRBJ1-1, is DTGVSQNPRHKITKRGQNVTFRCDPISEHNRLYWYRQTLGQGPEFLTYFQNEAQLEKSRLLSDRFSAERPKGSFSTLEIQRTEQGDSAMYLCASSSSVDPRDSTRAFFGQGTRLTVV.

The CDR3 region is CASSYLGVEGYTF. The CDR3 nucleotides are TGTGCCAGCAGCTACCTGGGGGTAGAGGGCTACACCTTC. V and J are TRBV7-9 and TRBJ1-2; TRBD1 might be the D (5 bases). Trimming took 4 bases from V and 8 from J, leaving 14 bases between them. CDR3 length: 13 amino acids. CDR1 and CDR2 from the germline V gene are SEHNR and FQNEAQ (reference sequence). Full variable domain (missing parts from reference TRBV7-9 and TRBJ1-2): DTGVSQNPRHKITKRGQNVTFRCDPISEHNRLYWYRQTLGQGPEFLTYFQNEAQLEKSRLLSDRFSAERPKGSFSTLEIQRTEQGDSAMYLCASSYLGVEGYTFGSGTRLTVV.

The chain has TRBV6-5 and TRBJ2-7; TRBD2 matches 7 bases. The junction had 5 bases not matched to a gene; V was cut back by 7 bases and J by 2 bases. The CDR3 is 13 residues long. Germline loops: CDR1 MNHEY, CDR2 SVGAGI. CDR3 loop: CASNGLDTYEQYF. CDR3 bases: TGTGCCAGCAATGGACTAGATACCTACGAGCAGTACTTC.

The gene calls are TRBV5-6 and TRBJ2-1; D perhaps matches TRBD2 (6 bases). V gave up 2 bases and J gave up 2 bases, with 20 bases separating them. This CDR3 contains 18 residues. Looked up from germline, CDR1 is SGHDT and CDR2 is YYEEEE. CDR3 in amino acids: CASSFGSGSRRTYNEQFF. In DNA form, the CDR3 reads TGTGCCAGCAGCTTCGGTAGCGGTAGTCGGAGGACCTACAATGAGCAGTTCTTC.

The chain carries TRBV10-2 and TRBJ1-4, with D hard to call. The CDR3 is 12 amino acids. CDR1 WSHSY and CDR2 SAAADI come from the germline V gene. V lost 10 bases to trimming and J lost 5 bases, with 11 bases between them. The CDR3 coding sequence is TGCGCCACCGGTCGACGAAATGAAAAACTGTTTTTT. As protein: CATGRRNEKLFF.

This clone was seen a handful of times. This chain links TRBV18 with TRBJ2-1; D remains ambiguous. Trimming cost V 1 base and J 5 bases, with 6 bases left between them. The CDR3 is made up of 13 amino acids. Germline assignment: CDR1 KGHSH and CDR2 LQKENI. The DNA for the CDR3 is TGTGCCAGCTCACCACTTTCTAACAATGAGCAGTTCTTC. Its protein is CASSPLSNNEQFF. Complete variable domain (other parts from reference TRBV18 and TRBJ2-1): NAGVMQNPRHLVRRRGQEARLRCSPMKGHSHVYWYRQLPEEGLKFMVYLQKENIIDESGMPKERFSAEFPKEGPSILRIQQVVRGDSAAYFCASSPLSNNEQFFGPGTRLTVL.

The chain carries TRBV5-8 and TRBJ1-4; D is unresolved. Germline CDR1 SGHTS, CDR2 YDEGEE. Trimming took off 1 base at V and 6 bases at J, with 1 base between the two ends. The CDR3 totals 11 residues. The CDR3 sequence is CASSLYEKLFF. The CDR3 DNA sequence: TGTGCCAGCAGCTTGTATGAAAAACTGTTTTTT.

This sequence joins TRBV4-1 and TRBJ2-3; 8 bases fit TRBD2. The CDR3 sequence is 17 residues long. Germline CDR1 and CDR2: MGHRA and YSYEKL. V gave up 2 bases and J gave up 3 bases; unmatched junction bases: 10. The CDR3 DNA reads as TGCGCCAGCAGCCAAAACCTAGCGGGCCACGGTACAGATACGCAGTATTTT. Translating gives CASSQNLAGHGTDTQYF.

CDR3 sequence (DNA): TGCAGTGCCAGGCCCCGGGACTTGATGTACTTC. Amino acid sequence: CSARPRDLMYF. V gene TRBV20-1 combines with J gene TRBJ2-7; TRBD2 is a possible D gene (6 bases). Germline V gene lookup returns CDR1 DFQATT and CDR2 SNEGSKA (reference sequence). V dropped 6 bases and J dropped 12 bases, with 18 bases sitting between them. The CDR3 sequence is 11 residues long.

This sequence joins TRBV2 and TRBJ1-5; D uncertain. This CDR3 has 16 residues. CDR1 and CDR2 (germline): SNHLY, FYNNEI. The V end was cut by 6 bases, the J end by 0 bases, with 15 bases between. The CDR3 region has the DNA TGTGCCAGCAGAAAGCAGCCAGGAGTTAGCAATCAGCCCCAGCATTTT. Its protein is CASRKQPGVSNQPQHF.